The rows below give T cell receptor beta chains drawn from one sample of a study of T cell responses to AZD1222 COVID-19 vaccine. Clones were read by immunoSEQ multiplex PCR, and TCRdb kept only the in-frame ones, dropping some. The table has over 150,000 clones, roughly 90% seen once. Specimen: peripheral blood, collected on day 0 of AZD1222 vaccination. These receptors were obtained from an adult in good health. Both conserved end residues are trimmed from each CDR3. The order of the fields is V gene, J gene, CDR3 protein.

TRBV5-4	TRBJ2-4	ASSLRGGGAKNIQY
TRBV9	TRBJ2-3	ASSAEGGTDTQY
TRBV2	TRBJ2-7	ASSGRRGLAGVTLHEQY
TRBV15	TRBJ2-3	ATSTLTLAGLGYTDTQY
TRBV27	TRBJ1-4	ASSFGGTTNEKLF
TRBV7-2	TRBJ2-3	ASSLFGADTQY
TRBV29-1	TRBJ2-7	SATRQGPALREQY
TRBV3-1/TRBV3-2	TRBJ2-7	ASSQDSEGGLEQY
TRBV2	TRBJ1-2	ASSEPDRNYGYT
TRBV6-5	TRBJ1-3	ASSYDRSSGNTIY
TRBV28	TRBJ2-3	ASSLGLAYTDTQY
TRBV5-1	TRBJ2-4	ASRSASTGSENIQY
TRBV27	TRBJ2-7	ASSLFGTGGYEQY
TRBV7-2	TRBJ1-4	ASSRDGFNEKLF
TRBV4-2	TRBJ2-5	ASSQDGQSQETQY
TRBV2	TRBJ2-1	ASQGQRAYNEQF
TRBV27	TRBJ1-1	ASSLYWPGGGTEAF
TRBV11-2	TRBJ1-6	ASSLGTGVYNSPLH
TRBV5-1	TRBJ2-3	ASSLPGLAGETDTQY
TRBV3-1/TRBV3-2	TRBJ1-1	ASSQDRGRSLNTEAF